This T cell receptor (beta chain) was identified during a study of early T cells in non-severe SARS-CoV-2 infection. CDR3 length: 15 residues. The germline V gene encodes CDR1 DFQATT and CDR2 SNEGSKA (reference sequence). V dropped 0 bases and J dropped 4; count of bases not matched to a gene: 6. TCRdb itself ran the 5' RACE reads through MiXCR, one entry per CDR3 protein. The sample carries tens of thousands of distinct CDR3 sequences, 8% to 8.5% recorded once. The table lists this clonotype with a few counts. The sequence was obtained from an adult who was a healthcare worker with PCR-confirmed SARS-CoV-2 infection or an uninfected control (not recorded which). The specimen sequenced was whole blood. The chain combines TRBV20-1 with TRBJ2-5, with TRBD2 matching 9 bases. This CDR3 reads CSARDHSGRTETQYF. The CDR3 bases are TGCAGTGCTAGAGATCATAGCGGGAGAACAGAGACCCAGTACTTC.